The sequence of this T cell receptor beta chain was determined in a study of blood T cell repertoires in COVID-19. Study as a whole: The United States, Italy and Spain were the sources of the acute and convalescent COVID-19 samples. PBMCs, B-cell-depleted T cells, or T cells provided the cDNA or gDNA that made up the material.

The CDR3 runs 13 residues. Germline CDR1 is MNHGY and CDR2 is SVAAGI. Only in-frame clones appear in the TCRdb table, and some are missing; sequencing was by immunoSEQ multiplex PCR. The table records around 220,000 clones, under 90% of them present only once. The receptor was isolated from a woman older than 75 with COVID-19, enrolled during active disease. The chain joins TRBV6-9 to TRBJ1-2; no clear D. The sample consisted of peripheral blood. This CDR3 reads CAQSPGGDYGYTF. In DNA form, the CDR3 reads TGTGCTCAAAGCCCGGGAGGAGACTATGGCTACACCTTC.